The entry that follows covers one T cell receptor (beta chain) sequence. This clonotype was seen a few times. The antigen this receptor binds is unknown. One junction end does not reproduce the germline sequence, and a read error may be involved. The CDR3 contains 17 residues, cysteine and phenylalanine counted. Solely the CDR3 DNA is kept, with 51 bases framed from the first base. The germline V gene gives CDR1 as SGDLS and CDR2 as YYNGEE. Full-length TCR variable regions were amplified by 5' RACE PCR with constant-region reverse primers, followed by semi-nested PCR with Nested Universal Primer A. Using the ReliaPrep RNA Cell Miniprep System, total RNA was extracted, and the SMARTer RACE 5'/3' Kit was then used to reverse transcribe the RNA into 5'RACE-ready cDNA. Multiplex adaptors were used to barcode the full-length TCR alpha and beta libraries, which were then sequenced on an Illumina MiSeq. The paper's data handling went like this. For each of nine subset-tissue groups, sequencing data from the five patients were pooled, and the groups were compared by unsupervised clustering of TCR gene usage. Repertoire similarity was calculated with the Morisita-Horn index, weighting shared sequences by their contribution to each repertoire. Using fastp at Q25 and MiXCR, TCRdb reprocessed the public reads and kept productive beta chains. Each CDR3 protein gets just one entry, which takes the most common genes and DNA from the rows behind it. The authors' filters were not applied to this entry. The sample table holds about 42,000 distinct CDR3 sequences, of which approximately 22% were seen once. About 4.1% of the sample is held by the ten biggest clonotypes.

Cells that were CD4+CD25+CD127-/low were the ones isolated as Tregs. Tregs, naive and memory CD4+ T cells from tumor, blood and ipsilateral draining lymph nodes of five breast cancer patients underwent full-length TCR alpha and beta sequencing. Mononuclear cells from lymph nodes or approximately 50 ml of peripheral blood were isolated by Ficoll density gradient centrifugation. FACS confirmed that the sorted cell populations were more than 90% pure. The data stem from a study (dated by TCRdb to the mid-2010s). Concerning the study at large: The study examined whether tumor-infiltrating Tregs in breast cancer are drawn from blood Tregs or arise in situ by conversion from other CD4+ T cell subsets.

Results and caveats for the whole study, not just this receptor: The TCR gene usage of tumor memory CD4+ T cells clustered together with blood and lymph node memory CD4+ cells and with lymph node naive CD4+ cells. Validation in the larger cohort was restricted to a single TCR beta V-J rearrangement rather than whole repertoires. The greatest overlap of tumor-infiltrating Treg TCR alpha and beta sequences was observed with tumor naive CD4+ T cells, followed by blood naive CD4+ T cells.

Sequencing used Tregs sorted from blood. The sequence came from a female donor with breast cancer. The receptor chain draws on TRBV9 and TRBJ2-1; TRBD2 agrees with 10 junctional bases. Here the CDR3 is given as CASSVGPSGSFSNEQSF. The sequenced DNA: TGTGCCAGCAGCGTAGGTCCTAGCGGGAGCTTTTCCAATGAGCAGTCCTTC.